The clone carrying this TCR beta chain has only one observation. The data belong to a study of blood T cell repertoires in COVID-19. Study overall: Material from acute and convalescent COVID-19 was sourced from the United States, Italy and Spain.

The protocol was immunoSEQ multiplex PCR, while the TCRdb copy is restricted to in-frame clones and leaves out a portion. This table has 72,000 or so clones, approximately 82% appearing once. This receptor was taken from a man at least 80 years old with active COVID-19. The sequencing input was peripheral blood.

The CDR3 is CASSLVNRGIPNTGELFF. CDR3 bases: TGTGCCAGCAGCTTAGTCAACAGGGGCATACCGAACACCGGGGAGCTGTTTTTT. The rearrangement joins TRBV7-9 to TRBJ2-2; TRBD1 agrees at 7 bases. Germline V gene sequence: CDR1 SEHNR, CDR2 FQNEAQ (reference sequence). The CDR3 sequence is 18 residues long. With 1 base clipped from V and 0 bases from J, the junction kept 8 bases outside the gene matches.